The entry that follows covers one T cell receptor beta chain sequence. The sample originates from a study of blood T cell repertoires in COVID-19. About the research overall: From the United States, Italy and Spain came samples of acute and convalescent COVID-19. PBMCs, B-cell-depleted T cells, or T cells provided the cDNA or gDNA that made up the material.

There are 14 residues in the CDR3. Trimming cost V 4 bases and J 9 bases; bases outside gene matches: 6. Germline lookup yields CDR1 MNHEY and CDR2 SMNVEV (reference sequence). In the original workflow: Estimation of nucleated cell counts was performed using reference gene primer amplification. Profiled with immunoSEQ multiplex PCR; TCRdb holds only in-frame clones, not every one. The V and J calls and clone size are taken from that table; D and trimming were inferred from the DNA. The profile shows about 130,000 clones, roughly 83% of them singletons. The sample consisted of peripheral blood. This chain connects TRBV27 to TRBJ2-1; TRBD1 matches 10 bases. The TCR was taken from a woman of 80 years or more with acute or convalescent COVID-19. CDR3 in DNA: TGTGCCAGCAGTTCGGGACAGGGGTGGGTTGAGCAGTTCTTC. This translates into CASSSGQGWVEQFF.